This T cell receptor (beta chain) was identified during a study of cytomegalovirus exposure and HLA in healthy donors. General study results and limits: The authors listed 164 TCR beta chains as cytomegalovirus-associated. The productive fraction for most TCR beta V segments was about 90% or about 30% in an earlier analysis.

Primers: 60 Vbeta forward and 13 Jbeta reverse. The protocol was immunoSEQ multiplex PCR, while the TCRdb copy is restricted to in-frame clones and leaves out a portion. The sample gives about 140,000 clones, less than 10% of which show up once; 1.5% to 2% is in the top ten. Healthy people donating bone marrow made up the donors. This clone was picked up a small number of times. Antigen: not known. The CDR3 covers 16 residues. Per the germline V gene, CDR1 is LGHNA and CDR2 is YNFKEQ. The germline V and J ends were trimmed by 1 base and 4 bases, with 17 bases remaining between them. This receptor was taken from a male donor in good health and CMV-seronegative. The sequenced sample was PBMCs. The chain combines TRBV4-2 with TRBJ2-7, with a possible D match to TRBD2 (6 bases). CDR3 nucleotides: TGTGCCAGCAGCCAAGTGTCCGGGACTGGAACTTACGAGCAGTACTTC. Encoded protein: CASSQVSGTGTYEQYF.